This entry lists 16 T cell receptor beta chains sequenced from one sample in a study of CD4+ T cells in melanoma. The table came from immunoSEQ multiplex PCR; TCRdb's copy has only in-frame clones and leaves some out. There are over 15,000 clones in the sample; 81% occur only once, and 5.4% lies in the top ten. The sample taken for sequencing was cells from a culture (not recorded whether cultured in vitro). The receptor source for this set is a human donor with melanoma.

This clone was seen more than once but under ten times. The genes are TRBV6-5 and TRBJ2-1, with a weak D call TRBD2 (5 bases). V lost 6 bases, J lost 0 bases, and 12 bases lay in between. In germline, CDR1 is MNHEY, CDR2 SVGAGI. The CDR3 length is 15 residues. CDR3 DNA: TGTGCCAGCAGCATCCAGCGGAGCTCCTACAATGAGCAGTTCTTC. Protein: CASSIQRSSYNEQFF.

The rearrangement joins TRBV7-2 to TRBJ2-5, with a possible D match to TRBD1 (5 bases). Between the trimmed V and J ends, which lost 5 bases and 5 bases, there was a span of 18 bases. The germline V gene encodes CDR1 SGHTA and CDR2 FQGNSA. The CDR3 loop spans 15 amino acids. CDR3 sequence (DNA): TGTGCCAGCAGCCACGGCCTAGGGGTGGGGGAGACCCAGTACTTC. The encoded protein is CASSHGLGVGETQYF.

The CDR3 bases are TGTGCCAGCAGCCCCAACTATGGCTACACCTTC. This sequence encodes CASSPNYGYTF. This chain links TRBV6-1 with TRBJ1-2; D is uncertain. V dropped 6 bases and J dropped 2 bases, with 4 bases sitting between them. This CDR3 has 11 amino acids. CDR1 and CDR2 from the germline V gene are MNHNS and SASEGT.

This chain connects TRBV27 to TRBJ1-6; D is undetermined. The CDR3 totals 15 residues. CDR1 and CDR2 (germline): MNHEY, SMNVEV (reference sequence). Trimming pared 10 bases from V and 7 bases from J, leaving 20 bases between. CDR3 in DNA: TGTGCCATCGACCGCCACTGGGGTATGAATTCACCCCTCCACTTT. This codes for CAIDRHWGMNSPLHF.

V and J are TRBV12-5 and TRBJ1-6; D might be TRBD1 (6 bases). This CDR3 contains 15 residues. CDR1 LGHNT and CDR2 FRNRAP come from the germline V gene. Trimming stripped 6 bases from V and 5 bases from J, with 14 bases between. This CDR3 is CASGRQGTNNSPLHF. In DNA, the CDR3 is TGTGCTAGTGGCAGGCAGGGGACCAATAATTCACCCCTCCACTTT. Full variable domain (missing parts from reference TRBV12-5 and TRBJ1-6): DARVTQTPRHKVTEMGQEVTMRCQPILGHNTVFWYRQTMMQGLELLAYFRNRAPLDDSGMPKDRFSAEMPDATLATLKIQPSEPRDSAVYFCASGRQGTNNSPLHFGNGTRLTVT.

The chain carries TRBV7-8 and TRBJ1-5; 9 nucleotides align to TRBD1. J was trimmed by 7 bases and V by 4 bases; bases with no gene match: 5. Germline loops: CDR1 SGHVS, CDR2 FQNEAQ. This CDR3 region has 14 residues. In DNA, the CDR3 is TGTGCCAGCAGCTCCGGGACAGGGTACCAGCCCCAGCATTTT. It yields the protein CASSSGTGYQPQHF.

This sequence joins TRBV11-2 and TRBJ1-1, with a weak D call TRBD1 (6 bases). The CDR3 covers 13 residues. CDR1 and CDR2 (germline): SGHAT, FQNNGV. Between the trimmed V and J ends, which lost 8 bases and 1 base, there was a span of 11 bases. The CDR3 spells CASGGQPNTEAFF. The CDR3 nucleotides are TGTGCCAGCGGAGGACAGCCGAACACTGAAGCTTTCTTT.

The chain recombines TRBV10-2 with TRBJ2-7; the D is unclear. Per the germline V gene, CDR1 is WSHSY and CDR2 is SAAADI. The V and J ends lost 8 bases and 3 bases respectively, with 17 bases between them. This CDR3 is 14 amino acids long. DNA of the CDR3: TGCGCCAGCGAACCCGACGTCAGCGACTACGAGCAGTACTTC. Amino acid sequence: CASEPDVSDYEQYF.

The chain combines TRBV5-4 with TRBJ2-3; 11 bases align to TRBD1. The CDR3 totals 15 residues. J gave up 6 bases and V 4 bases, and 7 bases lay outside the gene matches. Germline CDR1 is SGHNT and CDR2 is YYREEE (reference sequence). The CDR3 here is CASSLRTGGEDTQYF. DNA of the CDR3: TGTGCCAGCAGCCTCCGGACAGGGGGCGAGGATACGCAGTATTTT.

The V call is TRBV2, the J call TRBJ2-3; 12 bases fit TRBD2. CDR1 SNHLY and CDR2 FYNNEI come from the germline V gene. The V and J ends lost 10 bases and 4 bases, in that order; junction bases with no gene match: 9. The CDR3 runs 15 residues. CDR3 nucleotides: TGTGCCACCTCGACTAGCGGGGGATTCTCAGATACGCAGTATTTT. Its protein product is CATSTSGGFSDTQYF.

This chain connects TRBV6-1 to TRBJ1-3; 7 nucleotides line up with TRBD1. Germline values: CDR1 MNHNS, CDR2 SASEGT. The CDR3 is made up of 15 amino acids. The trim removed 6 bases at V and 0 bases at J, leaving 5 bases unmatched. As DNA, the CDR3 is TGTGCCAGCAGCGCACAGGGGTACTCTGGAAACACCATATATTTT. This translates into CASSAQGYSGNTIYF.

The rearrangement uses TRBV5-1 and TRBJ1-1; D is uncertain. The germline V gene has CDR1 SGHRS and CDR2 YFSETQ. The germline V and J ends were trimmed by 1 base and 0 bases, with 7 bases remaining between them. The CDR3 has 14 residues. In DNA form, the CDR3 reads TGCGCCAGCAGCTTGACCCCAGTGAACACTGAAGCTTTCTTT. It specifies CASSLTPVNTEAFF.

The V gene is TRBV27, the J gene TRBJ1-2; 7 bases are shared with TRBD1. The V and J ends lost 5 bases and 4 bases, in that order; junction bases with no gene match: 16. The CDR3 covers 17 residues. Germline V lookup: CDR1 MNHEY, CDR2 SMNVEV (reference sequence). CDR3 DNA: TGTGCCAGCAGTCCTGGATCGGACAGGCTGGTATCCTATGGCTACACCTTC. It specifies CASSPGSDRLVSYGYTF.

The chain carries TRBV2 and TRBJ1-3; unclear D gene. V shed 4 bases and J shed 4 bases, with 11 bases lying between them. There are 14 residues in the CDR3. The V gene's germline CDR1 is SNHLY and CDR2 FYNNEI. The CDR3 coding sequence is TGTGCCAGCAGTGCACGGAGGGCGGGAAACACCATATATTTT. Its translation is CASSARRAGNTIYF.

This chain links TRBV7-6 with TRBJ2-5; 13 nucleotides align to TRBD2. The CDR3 totals 15 residues. Germline CDR1 SGHVS, CDR2 FNYEAQ. V trimming: 3 bases; J trimming: 7 bases; junction bases outside the gene matches: 5. This chain's CDR3 is CASSLTSGGQGTQYF. CDR3 nucleotides: TGTGCCAGCAGCTTGACTAGCGGGGGGCAGGGGACCCAGTACTTC.

This clone was counted only a few times. The rearrangement joins TRBV5-1 to TRBJ2-2, with 9 bases that match TRBD1. V lost 3 bases to trimming and J lost 8 bases; unmatched junction nucleotides: 2. CDR1 is SGHRS and CDR2 is YFSETQ in the germline V gene. This CDR3 contains 13 residues. CDR3 amino acids: CASSWTGEGELFF. The DNA of the CDR3 is TGCGCCAGCAGCTGGACAGGGGAGGGGGAGCTGTTTTTT.